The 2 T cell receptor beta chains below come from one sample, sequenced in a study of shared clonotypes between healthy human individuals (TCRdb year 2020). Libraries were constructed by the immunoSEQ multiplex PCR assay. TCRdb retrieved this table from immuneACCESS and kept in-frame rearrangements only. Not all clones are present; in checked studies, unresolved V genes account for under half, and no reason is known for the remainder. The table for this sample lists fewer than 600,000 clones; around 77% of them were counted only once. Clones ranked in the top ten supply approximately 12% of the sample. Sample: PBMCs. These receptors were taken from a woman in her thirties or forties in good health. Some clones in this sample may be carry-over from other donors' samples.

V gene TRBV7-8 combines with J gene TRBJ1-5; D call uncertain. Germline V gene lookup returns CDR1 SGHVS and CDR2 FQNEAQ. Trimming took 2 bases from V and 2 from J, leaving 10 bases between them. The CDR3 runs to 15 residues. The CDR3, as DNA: TGTGCCAGCAGCTTAAAAAGGACGGGCAATCAGCCCCAGCATTTT. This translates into CASSLKRTGNQPQHF.

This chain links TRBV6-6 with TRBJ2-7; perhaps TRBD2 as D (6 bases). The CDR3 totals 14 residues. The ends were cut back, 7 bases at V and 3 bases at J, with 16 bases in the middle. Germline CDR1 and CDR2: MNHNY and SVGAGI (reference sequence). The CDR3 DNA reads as TGTGCCAGCACCTTACCCGGGACTTACTACGAGCAGTACTTC. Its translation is CASTLPGTYYEQYF.